This T cell receptor beta chain was obtained from a study of immune evolution from preneoplasia to lung adenocarcinoma. Findings and limits, study-wide: Later-stage lesions appeared to have more T cells, more diversity, less clonality. T cell clonality was higher in KRAS-mutant than EGFR-mutant or wild-type nodules. Top clone share appeared to fall from AAH through AIS, MIA, adenocarcinoma.

A remark on this clone: Its cognate antigen is unknown.

The V and J ends lost 1 base and 1 base, in that order; junction bases with no gene match: 1. This CDR3 region has 15 residues. The germline gives CDR1 LGHNA, CDR2 YNFKEQ. Only in-frame clones appear in the TCRdb table, and some are missing; sequencing was by immunoSEQ multiplex PCR. Found here are about 5,700 clones, around 80% of them singletons; the top ten hold 10% to 12%. Each case's diagnosis was confirmed by two pathologists on H&E. The sequenced sample consisted of FFPE minimally invasive lung adenocarcinoma tissue. J is TRBJ2-3 and V is TRBV4-2; TRBD1 matches at 8 bases. This TCR was sampled from a person between 60 and 80 years old with lung adenocarcinoma. The CDR3 protein is CASSQGGQGTDTQYF. CDR3 in DNA: TGTGCCAGCAGCCAAGGGGGACAGGGCACAGATACGCAGTATTTT.